The present T cell receptor (beta chain) was sequenced within a study of blood T cell repertoires in COVID-19 (dated by TCRdb to 2020 to 2021). The study in broad terms: Samples from collaborators originated in the United States, Italy and Spain and spanned both the acute and convalescent phases of COVID-19. Where available, HLA class I and class II types were obtained from metadata supplied by the sample provider rather than from assay-based typing. Samples were obtained from the ongoing ImmuneRACE study (first 160 participants) and from 950 to 1,500 subjects provided by 6 global collaborators. A de-identified subject ID, COVID-19 status, age in years and sex were almost always included in the sample metadata. The repertoires were released in a freely available public database meant as a resource for research on the immune response to SARS-CoV-2. The prospective study material was composed of cDNA or gDNA derived from T cells, B-cell-depleted T cells, or PBMCs. Deeply sampled blood TCRbeta repertoires from subjects exposed to, actively infected with, or recovered from COVID-19 were included in the dataset.

TCRbeta CDR3 regions were amplified from genomic DNA using the immunoSEQ Assay, a bias-controlled multiplex PCR. The study's processing was this. Within the assay, amplification of reference gene primers was used to estimate how many nucleated cells each sample contained. To quantify the absolute abundance of each unique TCRbeta CDR3 rearrangement, sequence reads were collapsed and filtered. For each sample, productive Simpson clonality was calculated as the square root of Simpson's diversity index over productive rearrangements. The table comes from immuneACCESS by way of TCRdb, which keeps in-frame sequences with V and J called. Part of the clones is missing from these tables; in studies checked, under half for an unresolved V gene and the rest for unknown reasons. The DNA gave D and trimming, while V, J and clone size come from that table. The sample contains about 200,000 clones, approximately 91% of them found a single time. The ten largest clones represent roughly 5.6% of the sample.

This clone was observed a handful of times. Its recognized antigen is unknown. The sample holds no much larger clone one base away, and base qualities are not on file. Results the study describes overall, beyond this receptor: Clinical and demographic metadata were provided uncurated, with the amount varying by source and participant.

Samples from volunteer blood donors who had recovered from COVID-19 were contributed by a second Seattle source. The collaborating institutions used their own protocols to collect whole blood in K2EDTA tubes. For TCRbeta analysis, collaborators shipped samples as frozen whole blood, isolated PBMCs, or DNA extracted from either of those sample types. The sequencing sample was made of peripheral blood. The TCR originated in a woman aged 40 to 49 who had recovered from COVID-19.

The DNA sequence is as follows: TGCGCCAGCAGCCAAGGGAGCGGACTAGCGGGAGACGAGCAGTTCTTC. This encodes CASSQGSGLAGDEQFF. The chain was built from TRBV4-1 and TRBJ2-1; 13 nucleotides in the junction match TRBD2. The CDR3 holds 16 amino acids from the cysteine to the phenylalanine. The entry retains the CDR3 DNA only, 48 bases that are in frame from base 1. From a lookup of the germline V gene, CDR1 and CDR2 are MGHRA and YSYEKL. From V the trimming removes 1 base and from J it removes 10 bases, while the gene matches leave 7 bases of the junction unaccounted for.